This T cell receptor (beta chain) derives from a study of blood T cells in healthy people across ages. For the second PCR, which ran for about 6 to 12 cycles, a sample-barcoded 5' primer and a J-beta primer mix were used. TCRdb fed the 5' RACE reads into MiXCR, producing one record per CDR3 protein. This sample has 540,000 or so distinct CDR3 sequences; roughly 48% occur once, and the top ten carry about 26%. V lost 0 bases to trimming and J lost 12 bases, with 12 bases between them. The CDR3 contains 13 residues. Per the germline V gene, CDR1 is MNHEY and CDR2 is SVGEGT. This clonotype was found once.

The specimen was blood. The gene calls are TRBV6-2 or TRBV6-3 and TRBJ2-1; D not certain. This clonotype was obtained from an elderly man in good health. The CDR3 coding sequence is TGTGCCAGCAGTTACTCGATAACGGCCGTGCAGTTCTTC. Its protein is CASSYSITAVQFF.